This T cell receptor beta chain is from a study of technical replicates of blood from several donors. Generated by immunoSEQ multiplex PCR, the TCRdb table keeps only in-frame clones and is missing some. The sample consists of around 86,000 clones, around 96% of them appearing once. This TCR came from a human donor in good health. The sequenced sample consisted of T cells isolated from PBMCs.

The CDR3 loop is CASSLGLQVYNEQFF. DNA for the CDR3: TGTGCCAGCAGTTTGGGACTGCAGGTCTACAATGAGCAGTTCTTC. The rearrangement uses TRBV6-5 and TRBJ2-1; tentatively, D is TRBD2 (6 bases). The germline gives CDR1 MNHEY, CDR2 SVGAGI. This CDR3 is 15 amino acids long. Trimming left V 4 bases short and J 3 bases short, with 13 bases between.